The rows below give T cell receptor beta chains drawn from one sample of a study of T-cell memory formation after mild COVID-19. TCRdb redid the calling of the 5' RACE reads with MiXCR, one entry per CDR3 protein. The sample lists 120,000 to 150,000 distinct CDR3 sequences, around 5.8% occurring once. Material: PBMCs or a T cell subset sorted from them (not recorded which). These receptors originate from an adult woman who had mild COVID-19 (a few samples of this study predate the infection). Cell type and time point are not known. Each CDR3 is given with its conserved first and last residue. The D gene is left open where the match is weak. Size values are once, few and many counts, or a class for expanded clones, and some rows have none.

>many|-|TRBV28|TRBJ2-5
TGTGCCAGCAGCTCTTACCTTGAGTACCAAGAGACCCAGTACTTC
CASSSYLEYQETQYF
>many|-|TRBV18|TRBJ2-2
TGTGCCAGCTCACCAGTTATAGCGAACACCGGGGAGCTGTTTTTT
CASSPVIANTGELFF
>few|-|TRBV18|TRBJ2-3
TGTGCCAGCTCCCCGGTGACACCCGATACGCAGTATTTT
CASSPVTPDTQYF
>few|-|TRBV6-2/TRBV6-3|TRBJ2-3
TGTGCCAGCAGTCAAGACACTGATTCGCAGTATTTT
CASSQDTDSQYF
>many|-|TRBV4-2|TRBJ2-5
TGTGCCAGCAGCCAAGATGGGGCTAGCCAAGAGACCCAGTACTTC
CASSQDGASQETQYF
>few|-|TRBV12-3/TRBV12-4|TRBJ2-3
TGTGCCAGCAGCCCAAGGGGGGCGGGGACAGATACGCAGTATTTT
CASSPRGAGTDTQYF
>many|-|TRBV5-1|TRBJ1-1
TGCGCCAGCAGCTGGGCCGGGGGAGACACTGAAGCTTTCTTT
CASSWAGGDTEAFF
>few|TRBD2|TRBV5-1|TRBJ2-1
TGCGCCAGCAGCTTGGGCGGGGGGAACTCCTACAATGAGCAGTTCTTC
CASSLGGGNSYNEQFF
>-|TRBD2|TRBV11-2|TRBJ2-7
TGTGCCAGCGGGCACCGAATCGGGGGGAGCTCCTACGAGCAGTACTTC
CASGHRIGGSSYEQYF
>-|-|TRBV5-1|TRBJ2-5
TGCGCCAGCAGGGTGGGTCGACTAACCCAAGAGACCCAGTACTTC
CASRVGRLTQETQYF
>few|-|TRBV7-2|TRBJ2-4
TGTGCCAGCAGCTTACCTGGAGTAGTAGCCAAAAACATTCAGTACTTC
CASSLPGVVAKNIQYF
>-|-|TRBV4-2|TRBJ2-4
TGTGCCAGCGGGTTCAGGGGATCGAGACTTAGAAACATTCAGTACTTC
CASGFRGSRLRNIQYF
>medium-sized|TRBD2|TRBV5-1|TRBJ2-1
TGCGCCAGCAGCTCCGGGACTAGCGGGAGGAGCTCCTACAATGAGCAGTTCTTC
CASSSGTSGRSSYNEQFF
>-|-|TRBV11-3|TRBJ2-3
TGTGCCAGCAACGTACAGGGAATAGGGGATACGCAGTATTTT
CASNVQGIGDTQYF
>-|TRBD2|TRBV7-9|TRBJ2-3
TGTGCCAGCAGCTTAGGACTAGCGGAGCACACAGATACGCAGTATTTT
CASSLGLAEHTDTQYF
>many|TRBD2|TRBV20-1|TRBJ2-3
TGCAGTCAAAGGGCGTCTAGCGGGACCCGGACGCAGTATTTT
CSQRASSGTRTQYF
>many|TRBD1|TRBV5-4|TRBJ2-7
TGTGCCAGCAGTACCCCCGGGACAGGGACCTACGAGCAGTACTTC
CASSTPGTGTYEQYF
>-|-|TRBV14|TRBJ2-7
TGTGCCAGCAGCCATTCTCACGAGCAGTACTTC
CASSHSHEQYF
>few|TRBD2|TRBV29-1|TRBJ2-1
TGCAGCGTTGAAACCTCTAGCGGGAGTTCATACAATGAGCAGTTCTTC
CSVETSSGSSYNEQFF
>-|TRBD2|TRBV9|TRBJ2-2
TGTGCCAGCAGCGTAATTAGCGGGGAGAACACCGGGGAGCTGTTTTTT
CASSVISGENTGELFF
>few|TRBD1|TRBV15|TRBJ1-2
TGTGCCACCAGCAGAGTTGACCGGGACAGGGACGGCTACACCTTC
CATSRVDRDRDGYTF
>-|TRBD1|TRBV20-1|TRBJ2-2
TGCAGTGCTCGCCCCGGGGGACAGGGGAACACCGGGGAGCTGTTTTTT
CSARPGGQGNTGELFF
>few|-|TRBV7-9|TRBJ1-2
TGTGCCAGCAGCTTAGCGGGACTTAACTATGGCTACACCTTC
CASSLAGLNYGYTF
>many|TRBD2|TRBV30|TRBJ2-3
TGTGCCTGGAATCCTAGCGGGGTCGGTACGCAGTATTTT
CAWNPSGVGTQYF
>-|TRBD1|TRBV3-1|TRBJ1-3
TGTGCCAGCAGCCAAGCAATCAGGGGGAGCTCTGGAAACACCATATATTTT
CASSQAIRGSSGNTIYF
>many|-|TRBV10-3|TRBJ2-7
TGTGCCATCGATGCAGGAAGCTCCTACGAGCAGTACTTC
CAIDAGSSYEQYF
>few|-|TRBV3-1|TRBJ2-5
TGTGCCAGCAGCCAAAACGGGCAAGAGACCCAGTACTTC
CASSQNGQETQYF
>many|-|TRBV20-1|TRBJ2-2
TGCAGTGCGGGAGGGGGCAGGAACACCGGGGAGCTGTTTTTT
CSAGGGRNTGELFF
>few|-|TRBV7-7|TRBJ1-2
TGTGCTAGCAGCTTAGCGAGGGGGAGGGGATCGGCTGGCTACACCTTC
CASSLARGRGSAGYTF
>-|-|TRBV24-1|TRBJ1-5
TGTGCCACCAGTGCGGGTTCCAGCAATCAGCCCCAGCATTTT
CATSAGSSNQPQHF
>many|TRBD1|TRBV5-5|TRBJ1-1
TGTGCCAGCAGCCTCGGACAGGGGCTACCGAACACTGAAGCTTTCTTT
CASSLGQGLPNTEAFF
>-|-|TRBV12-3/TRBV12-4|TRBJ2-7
TGTGCCAGCAGTTCGTTAGGAGGTGGACAGGAGCAGTACTTC
CASSSLGGGQEQYF
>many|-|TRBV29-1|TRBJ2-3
TGCAGCGTTGACGCGAGGGAGAGCAGAGATACGCAGTATTTT
CSVDARESRDTQYF
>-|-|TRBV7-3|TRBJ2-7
TGTGCCAGCAGCTTATACGAGCAGTACTTC
CASSLYEQYF
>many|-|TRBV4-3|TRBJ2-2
TGCGCCAGCAGCCAAGGACAGAGCAAAACCGGGGAGCTGTTTTTT
CASSQGQSKTGELFF
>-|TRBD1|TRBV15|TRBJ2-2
TGTGCCACCAGCAGAGGACGCGACAGGGACACCGGGGAGCTGTTTTTT
CATSRGRDRDTGELFF
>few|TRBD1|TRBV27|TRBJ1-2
TGTGCCAGCAGTTTTCAGGGGGCCGGTGGCTACACCTTC
CASSFQGAGGYTF
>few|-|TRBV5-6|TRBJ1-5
TGTGCCAGCAGTCGACGCGACAATCAGCCCCAGCATTTT
CASSRRDNQPQHF
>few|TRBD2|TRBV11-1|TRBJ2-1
TGTGCCAGCAGCCTCGCCACTGGGGCTAGCGGGAAAAGAAATGAGCAGTTCTTC
CASSLATGASGKRNEQFF
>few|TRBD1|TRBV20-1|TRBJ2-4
TGCAGTGCCGAGAGGGGGCCGGGCAAAAACATTCAGTACTTC
CSAERGPGKNIQYF
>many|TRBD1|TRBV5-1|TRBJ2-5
TGCGCCAGCAGCTTCCGGACAGGGTCGAGGGAGACCCAGTACTTC
CASSFRTGSRETQYF
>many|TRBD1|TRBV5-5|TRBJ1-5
TGTGCCAGCAGCTTGGGGACAGGGGGAAATCAGCCCCAGCATTTT
CASSLGTGGNQPQHF
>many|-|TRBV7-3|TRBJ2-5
TGTGCCAGCAGCTTAAGGGCAGACAGGTCGACGCAAGAGACCCAGTACTTC
CASSLRADRSTQETQYF
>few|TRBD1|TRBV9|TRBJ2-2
TGTGCCAGCAGCGTAGGTCTAGGACAGGTCGCCGGGGAGCTGTTTTTT
CASSVGLGQVAGELFF
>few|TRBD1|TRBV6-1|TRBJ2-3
TGTGCCAGCAGCATTCAGGGGGCTTCGGATACGCAGTATTTT
CASSIQGASDTQYF
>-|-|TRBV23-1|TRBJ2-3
TGCGCCACCTGCCGGGCGCCGGATACGCAGTATTTT
CATCRAPDTQYF
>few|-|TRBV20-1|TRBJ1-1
TGCAGTGCTAGAAGGGGGGCAAGCCTTGAAGCTTTCTTT
CSARRGASLEAFF
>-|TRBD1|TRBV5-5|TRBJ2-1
TGTGCCAGCAGCTTGGTGTGGGACAGGGGCGCAGGAAATGAGCAGTTCTTC
CASSLVWDRGAGNEQFF